This T cell receptor (beta chain) was identified during a study of response to subunit inactivated influenza vaccine. V lost 2 bases to trimming and J lost 4 bases, with 8 bases between them. Per germline, CDR1 SGHTA and CDR2 FQGNSA. CDR3 length: 13 residues. There are many counts of this clonotype. Its antigen is unidentified. Findings of the study overall: Authors suggested each seasonal influenza vaccination recruits few new T cells.

MiXCR was run by TCRdb on the RT-PCR reads, yielding one entry per CDR3 protein. Counted here are 650,000 to 700,000 distinct CDR3 sequences, approximately 14% occurring once; the ten biggest clones make up roughly 11%. The chain is built from TRBV7-2 and TRBJ1-2; a possible D gene is TRBD1 (6 bases). The source was PBMCs from blood, collected roughly 12 days after vaccination. This TCR derives from a man aged 50 to 60 who received an inactivated influenza vaccine. The chain's CDR3 is CASSLTGTYGYTF. The CDR3 bases are TGTGCCAGCAGCTTAACAGGGACCTATGGCTACACCTTC.